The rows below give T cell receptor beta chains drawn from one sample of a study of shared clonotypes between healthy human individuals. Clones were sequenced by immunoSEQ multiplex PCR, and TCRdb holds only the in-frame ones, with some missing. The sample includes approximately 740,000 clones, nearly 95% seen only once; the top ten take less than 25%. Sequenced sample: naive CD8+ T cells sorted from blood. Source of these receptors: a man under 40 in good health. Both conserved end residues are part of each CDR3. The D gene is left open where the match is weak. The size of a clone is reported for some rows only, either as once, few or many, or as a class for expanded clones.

DNA: TGTGCCAGCAGTAGGAGCGGGAGGAAGGGCGAGCAGTACTTC
CDR3: CASSRSGRKGEQYF
size: -
D: TRBD2
J: TRBJ2-7
V: TRBV27
length: 14

DNA: TGTGCCAGCAGTTTAAGCGGGGTGACCTACGAGCAGTACTTC
CDR3: CASSLSGVTYEQYF
size: -
D: TRBD2
J: TRBJ2-7
V: TRBV27
length: 14

DNA: TGTGCCCGGGGCCGGCCAGGGGTCCGGCAGACCCAGTACTTC
CDR3: CARGRPGVRQTQYF
size: -
D: -
J: TRBJ2-5
V: TRBV19
length: 14

DNA: TGTGCCAGCAGCCCTAGGTTCGGGACTAGCGGTTATAACACCGGGGAGCTGTTTTTT
CDR3: CASSPRFGTSGYNTGELFF
size: -
D: TRBD2
J: TRBJ2-2
V: TRBV7-6
length: 19

DNA: TGTGCCAGCAGCAAGACAGGGACCGAGTTAACCCACACCGGGGAGCTGTTTTTT
CDR3: CASSKTGTELTHTGELFF
size: -
D: TRBD1
J: TRBJ2-2
V: TRBV27
length: 18

DNA: TGTGCCAGCAGCGTAGCACTAGCGGGTGCCCTCAGCACAGATACGCAGTATTTT
CDR3: CASSVALAGALSTDTQYF
size: -
D: TRBD2
J: TRBJ2-3
V: TRBV9
length: 18

DNA: TGTGCCAGCAGCGTAGAGGCCGGGAGCGGGGGAGATACGCAGTATTTT
CDR3: CASSVEAGSGGDTQYF
size: -
D: TRBD2
J: TRBJ2-3
V: TRBV9
length: 16

DNA: TGTGCCAGCAGCTTGGGGCGAAGGAACACTGAAGCTTTCTTT
CDR3: CASSLGRRNTEAFF
size: -
D: -
J: TRBJ1-1
V: TRBV27
length: 14

DNA: TGTGCAAGTCGCTTAGCGCCTAGCTCAGACCCGTCCTACGAGCAGTACTTC
CDR3: CASRLAPSSDPSYEQYF
size: once
D: -
J: TRBJ2-7
V: TRBV12-2
length: 17

DNA: TGTGCCAGCAGCTTAGTTGGGGACAGGGGGATTGAAGCTTTCTTT
CDR3: CASSLVGDRGIEAFF
size: -
D: TRBD1
J: TRBJ1-1
V: TRBV7-9
length: 15

DNA: TGTGCCAGCAGCTTTCTCCAGTCAGGGCACCCTGAAGCTTTCTTT
CDR3: CASSFLQSGHPEAFF
size: -
D: -
J: TRBJ1-1
V: TRBV7-2
length: 15

DNA: TGTGCCAGCAGCCCCCAGGGCGCCGGTTACATTCAGTACTTC
CDR3: CASSPQGAGYIQYF
size: -
D: -
J: TRBJ2-4
V: TRBV14
length: 14

DNA: TGTGCCAGCAGTTCCAAAACCTCCCTCATCAATGAGCAGTTCTTC
CDR3: CASSSKTSLINEQFF
size: once
D: -
J: TRBJ2-1
V: TRBV28
length: 15

DNA: TGTGCCAGCAGTTTTGGGCAGGGAGGCTATGGCTACACCTTC
CDR3: CASSFGQGGYGYTF
size: -
D: -
J: TRBJ1-2
V: TRBV6-6
length: 14

DNA: TGTGCCAGCAGTGGTACGAATCAGCCCCAGCATTTT
CDR3: CASSGTNQPQHF
size: once
D: -
J: TRBJ1-5
V: TRBV6-5
length: 12

DNA: TGTGCCGCGGGACTAGCGGGCTCTCAGTACTTC
CDR3: CAAGLAGSQYF
size: -
D: TRBD2
J: TRBJ2-5
V: TRBV6-5
length: 11

DNA: TGTGCTAGCAGCTTATCCCCGAATCAGCCCCAGCATTTT
CDR3: CASSLSPNQPQHF
size: -
D: -
J: TRBJ1-5
V: TRBV7-7
length: 13

DNA: TGTGCCAGCAGCGTAGAGGGACCGTACGGTGAGCAGTTCTTC
CDR3: CASSVEGPYGEQFF
size: -
D: -
J: TRBJ2-1
V: TRBV9
length: 14

DNA: TGTGCCAGCAGTAGGCAGGGGGGTTACAATGAGCAGTTCTTC
CDR3: CASSRQGGYNEQFF
size: -
D: -
J: TRBJ2-1
V: TRBV28
length: 14

DNA: TGTGCCAGCAGTAACAATGAGCAGTTCTTC
CDR3: CASSNNEQFF
size: few
D: -
J: TRBJ2-1
V: TRBV2
length: 10

DNA: TGTGCCAGCAGCTTCATGAGCGGGGTGTACACCGAGCAGTACTTC
CDR3: CASSFMSGVYTEQYF
size: -
D: TRBD2
J: TRBJ2-7
V: TRBV5-6
length: 15

DNA: TGCGCCAGCAGCCAAGAGGAGGGAGAGTGGAATGAGCAGTTCTTC
CDR3: CASSQEEGEWNEQFF
size: -
D: -
J: TRBJ2-1
V: TRBV4-1
length: 15

DNA: TGTGCCAGCAGTGACTGGATGGGGCAGTACTTC
CDR3: CASSDWMGQYF
size: -
D: -
J: TRBJ2-7
V: TRBV6-1
length: 11

DNA: TGTGCCAGCAGTTTCACGGGAGTAGTCAATGAGCAGTTCTTC
CDR3: CASSFTGVVNEQFF
size: -
D: -
J: TRBJ2-1
V: TRBV27
length: 14

DNA: TGTGCCAGCAGTTTAGGCCCCGGGATGGGCTACGAGCAGTACTTC
CDR3: CASSLGPGMGYEQYF
size: -
D: -
J: TRBJ2-7
V: TRBV27
length: 15

DNA: TGTGCCAGCAGCTTTGGCCGCTACGAGCAGTACTTC
CDR3: CASSFGRYEQYF
size: -
D: -
J: TRBJ2-7
V: TRBV7-9
length: 12

DNA: TGTGCCAGCAGGGGAGCTGGGGGGCCTGGAAACACCATATATTTT
CDR3: CASRGAGGPGNTIYF
size: -
D: -
J: TRBJ1-3
V: TRBV9
length: 15